This T cell receptor beta chain was recorded in a study of monozygotic twins with inflammatory bowel disease. General study points: TCRbeta inverse Simpson diversity was decreased in IBD patients versus healthy co-twins.

Comment on this clonotype: What it recognizes is unknown.

Each UMI, carrying a 6-nucleotide sample barcode, came from template switching. After re-calling the 5' RACE reads, TCRdb lists one entry per CDR3 protein, DNA absent. Its table lists around 220,000 distinct CDR3 sequences. Input material: blood. The sequence derives from a human donor with ulcerative colitis or Crohn's disease, or a healthy co-twin of an affected twin (not recorded which).

The chain's CDR3 is CASSSYRGVYEKLFF. The gene calls are TRBV7-2 and TRBJ1-4; TCRdb names TRBD1, which stays unverified in the absence of DNA. The CDR3 is made up of 15 amino acids. The V gene's germline CDR1 is SGHTA and CDR2 FQGNSA.